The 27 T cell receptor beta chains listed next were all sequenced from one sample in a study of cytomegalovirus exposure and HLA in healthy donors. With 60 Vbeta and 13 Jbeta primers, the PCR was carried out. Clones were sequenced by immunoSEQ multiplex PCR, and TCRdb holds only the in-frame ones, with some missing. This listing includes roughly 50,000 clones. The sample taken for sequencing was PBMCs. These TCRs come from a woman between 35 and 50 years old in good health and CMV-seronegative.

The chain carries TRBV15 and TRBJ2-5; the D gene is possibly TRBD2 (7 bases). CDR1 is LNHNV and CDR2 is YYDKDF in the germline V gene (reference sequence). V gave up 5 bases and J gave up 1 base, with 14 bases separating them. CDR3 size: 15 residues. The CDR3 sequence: CATSRGRGSQETQYF. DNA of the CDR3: TGTGCCACCAGCCGGGGGAGGGGGTCCCAAGAGACCCAGTACTTC. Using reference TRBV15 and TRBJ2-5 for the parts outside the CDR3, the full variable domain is DAMVIQNPRYQVTQFGKPVTLSCSQTLNHNVMYWYQQKSSQAPKLLFHYYDKDFNNEADTPDNFQSRRPNTSFCFLDIRSPGLGDTAMYLCATSRGRGSQETQYFGPGTRLLVL.

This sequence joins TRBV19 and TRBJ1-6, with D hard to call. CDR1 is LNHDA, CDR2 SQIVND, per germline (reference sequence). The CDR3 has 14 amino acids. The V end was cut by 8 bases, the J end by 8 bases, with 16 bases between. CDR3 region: CASGRTFGDSPLHF. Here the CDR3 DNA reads TGTGCCAGTGGCCGGACCTTCGGGGATTCACCCCTCCACTTT.

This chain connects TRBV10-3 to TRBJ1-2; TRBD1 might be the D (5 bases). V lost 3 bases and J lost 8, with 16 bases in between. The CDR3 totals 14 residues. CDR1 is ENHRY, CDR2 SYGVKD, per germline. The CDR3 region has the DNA TGTGCCATCAGTGACTTCGAAGGGGCCAAGGGCTACACCTTC. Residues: CAISDFEGAKGYTF.

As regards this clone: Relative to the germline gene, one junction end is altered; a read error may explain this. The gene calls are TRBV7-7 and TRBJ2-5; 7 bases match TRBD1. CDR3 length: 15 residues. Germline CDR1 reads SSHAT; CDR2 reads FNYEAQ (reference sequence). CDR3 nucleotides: TGTGCTAGCAGCTTAGGGGGCCTTAGTGGGGAGACCCAGTACTTC. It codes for CASSLGGLSGETQYF.

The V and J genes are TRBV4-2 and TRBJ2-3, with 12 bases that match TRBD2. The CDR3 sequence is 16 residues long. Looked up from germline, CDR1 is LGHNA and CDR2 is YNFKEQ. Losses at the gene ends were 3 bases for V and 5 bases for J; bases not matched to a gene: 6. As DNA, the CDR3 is TGTGCCAGCAGCCACCGACTAGCGGGAGAAGTAGATACGCAGTATTTT. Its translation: CASSHRLAGEVDTQYF.

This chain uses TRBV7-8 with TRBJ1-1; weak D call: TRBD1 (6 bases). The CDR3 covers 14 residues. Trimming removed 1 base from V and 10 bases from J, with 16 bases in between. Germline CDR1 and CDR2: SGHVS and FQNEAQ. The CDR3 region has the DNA TGTGCCAGCAGCTTAGTTTCACAGGGAAAGGGAGCTTTCTTT. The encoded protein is CASSLVSQGKGAFF. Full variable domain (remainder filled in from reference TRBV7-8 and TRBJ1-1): GAGVSQSPRYKVAKRGQDVALRCDPISGHVSLFWYQQALGQGPEFLTYFQNEAQLDKSGLPSDRFFAERPEGSVSTLKIQRTQQEDSAVYLCASSLVSQGKGAFFGQGTRLTVV.

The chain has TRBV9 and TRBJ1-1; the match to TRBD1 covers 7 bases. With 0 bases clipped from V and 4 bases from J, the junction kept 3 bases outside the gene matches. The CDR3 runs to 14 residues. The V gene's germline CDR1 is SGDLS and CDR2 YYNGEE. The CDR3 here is CASSVGPGGTEAFF. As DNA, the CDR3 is TGTGCCAGCAGCGTAGGACCAGGGGGCACTGAAGCTTTCTTT.

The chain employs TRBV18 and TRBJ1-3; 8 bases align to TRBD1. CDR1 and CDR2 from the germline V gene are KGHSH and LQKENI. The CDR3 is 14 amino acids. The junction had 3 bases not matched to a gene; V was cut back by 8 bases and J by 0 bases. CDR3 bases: TGTGCCAGCGGACAGGGAAACTCTGGAAACACCATATATTTT. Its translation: CASGQGNSGNTIYF.

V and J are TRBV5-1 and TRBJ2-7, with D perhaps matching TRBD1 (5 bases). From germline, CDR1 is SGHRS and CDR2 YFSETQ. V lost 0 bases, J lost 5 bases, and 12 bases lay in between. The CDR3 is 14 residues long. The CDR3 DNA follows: TGCGCCAGCAGCTTGGGGAGCAGGGCCCACGAGCAGTACTTC. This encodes CASSLGSRAHEQYF.

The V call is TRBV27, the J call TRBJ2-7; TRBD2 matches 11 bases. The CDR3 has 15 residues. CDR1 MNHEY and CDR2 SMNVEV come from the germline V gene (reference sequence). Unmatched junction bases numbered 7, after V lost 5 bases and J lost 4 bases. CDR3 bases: TGTGCCAGCAGTCTGACTAGCGGGGCCTTATACGAGCAGTACTTC. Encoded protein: CASSLTSGALYEQYF.

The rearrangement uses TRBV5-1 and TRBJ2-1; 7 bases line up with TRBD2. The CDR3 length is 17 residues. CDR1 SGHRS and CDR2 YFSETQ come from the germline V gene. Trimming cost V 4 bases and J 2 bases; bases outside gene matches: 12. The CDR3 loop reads CASSRTMAGAPYNEQFF. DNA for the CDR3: TGCGCCAGCAGCCGCACTATGGCGGGAGCTCCCTACAATGAGCAGTTCTTC.

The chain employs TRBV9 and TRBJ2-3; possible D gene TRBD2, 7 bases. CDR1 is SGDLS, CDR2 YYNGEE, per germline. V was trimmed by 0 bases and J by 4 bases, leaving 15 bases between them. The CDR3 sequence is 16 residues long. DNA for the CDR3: TGTGCCAGCAGCGTAGCGGAGGGGGGGCCCCCAGATACGCAGTATTTT. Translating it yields CASSVAEGGPPDTQYF.

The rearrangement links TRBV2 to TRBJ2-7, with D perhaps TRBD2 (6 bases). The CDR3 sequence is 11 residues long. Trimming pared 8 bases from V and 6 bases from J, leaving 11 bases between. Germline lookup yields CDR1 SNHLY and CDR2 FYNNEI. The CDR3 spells CASLRGTEQYF. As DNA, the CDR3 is TGTGCCAGCCTACGCGGGACCGAGCAGTACTTC.

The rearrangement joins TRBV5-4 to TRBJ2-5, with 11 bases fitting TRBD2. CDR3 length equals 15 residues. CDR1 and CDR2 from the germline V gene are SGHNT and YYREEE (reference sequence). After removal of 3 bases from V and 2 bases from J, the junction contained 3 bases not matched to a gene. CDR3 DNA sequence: TGTGCCAGCAGCTGGGGGACTAGCGGACAAGAGACCCAGTACTTC. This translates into CASSWGTSGQETQYF.

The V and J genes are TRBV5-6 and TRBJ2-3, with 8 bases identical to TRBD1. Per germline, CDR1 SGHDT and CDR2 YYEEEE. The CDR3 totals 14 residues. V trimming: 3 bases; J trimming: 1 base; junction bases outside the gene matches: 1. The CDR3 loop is CASSSGQGTDTQYF. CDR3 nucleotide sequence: TGTGCCAGCAGCTCGGGACAGGGCACAGATACGCAGTATTTT.

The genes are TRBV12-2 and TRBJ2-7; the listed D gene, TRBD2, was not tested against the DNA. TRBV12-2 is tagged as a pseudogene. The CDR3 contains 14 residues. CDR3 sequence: CASRGLAGGGEQYF. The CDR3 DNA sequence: TGTGCAAGTCGCGGACTAGCGGGAGGAGGGGAGCAGTACTTC.

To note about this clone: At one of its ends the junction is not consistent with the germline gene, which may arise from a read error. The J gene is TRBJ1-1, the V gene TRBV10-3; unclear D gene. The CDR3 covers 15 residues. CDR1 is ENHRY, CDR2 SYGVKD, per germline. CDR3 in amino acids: CAIRPGGEANTEDFF. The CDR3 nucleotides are TGTGCCATCAGGCCTGGTGGGGAGGCGAACACTGAAGATTTCTTT.

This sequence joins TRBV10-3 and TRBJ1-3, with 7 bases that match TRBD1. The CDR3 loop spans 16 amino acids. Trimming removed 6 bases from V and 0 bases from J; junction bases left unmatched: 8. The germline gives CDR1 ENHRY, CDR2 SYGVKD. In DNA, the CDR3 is TGTGCCATCAGACAGACACAGGGGAGCTCTGGAAACACCATATATTTT. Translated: CAIRQTQGSSGNTIYF.

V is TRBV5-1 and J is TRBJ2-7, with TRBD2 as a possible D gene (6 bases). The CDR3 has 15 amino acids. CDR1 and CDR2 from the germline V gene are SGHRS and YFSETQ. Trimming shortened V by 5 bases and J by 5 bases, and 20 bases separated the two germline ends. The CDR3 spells CASSPPLSGDDEQYF. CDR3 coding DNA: TGCGCCAGCAGTCCCCCGCTATCGGGAGACGACGAGCAGTACTTC.

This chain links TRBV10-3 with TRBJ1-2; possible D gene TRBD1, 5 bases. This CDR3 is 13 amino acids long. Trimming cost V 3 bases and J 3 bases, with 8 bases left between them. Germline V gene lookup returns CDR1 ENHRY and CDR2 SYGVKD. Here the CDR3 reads CAISEGGDYGYTF. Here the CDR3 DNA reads TGTGCCATCAGTGAAGGAGGGGACTATGGCTACACCTTC.

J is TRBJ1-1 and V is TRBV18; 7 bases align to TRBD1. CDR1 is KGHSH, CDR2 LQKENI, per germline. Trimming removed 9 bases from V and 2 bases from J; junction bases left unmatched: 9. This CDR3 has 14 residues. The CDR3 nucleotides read TGTGCCAGTAGGGCCGGGACAGATAACACTGAAGCTTTCTTT. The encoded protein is CASRAGTDNTEAFF.

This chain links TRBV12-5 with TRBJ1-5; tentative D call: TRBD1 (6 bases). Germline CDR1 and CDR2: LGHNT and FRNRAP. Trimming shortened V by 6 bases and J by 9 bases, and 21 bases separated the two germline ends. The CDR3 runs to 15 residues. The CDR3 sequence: CASGPGTPGSRPQHF. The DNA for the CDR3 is TGTGCTAGTGGACCTGGGACACCCGGGTCCCGGCCCCAGCATTTT.

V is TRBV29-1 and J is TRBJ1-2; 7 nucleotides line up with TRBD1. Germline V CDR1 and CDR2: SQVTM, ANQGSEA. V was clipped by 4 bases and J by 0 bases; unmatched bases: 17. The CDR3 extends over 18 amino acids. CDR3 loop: CSVAGDSSRGSANYGYTF. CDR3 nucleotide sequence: TGCAGCGTTGCGGGGGACAGCTCTCGGGGATCGGCTAACTATGGCTACACCTTC.

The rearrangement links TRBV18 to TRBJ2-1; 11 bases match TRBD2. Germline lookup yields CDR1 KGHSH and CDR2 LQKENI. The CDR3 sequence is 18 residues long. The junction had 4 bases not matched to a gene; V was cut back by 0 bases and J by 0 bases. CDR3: CASSPPRGLAVSYNEQFF. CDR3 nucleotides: TGTGCCAGCTCACCACCGAGGGGACTAGCGGTCTCCTACAATGAGCAGTTCTTC.

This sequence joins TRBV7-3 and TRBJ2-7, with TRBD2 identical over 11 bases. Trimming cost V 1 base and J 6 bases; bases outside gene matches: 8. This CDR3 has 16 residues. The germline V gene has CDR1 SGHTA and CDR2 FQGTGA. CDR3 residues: CASSLSRLAGGSEQYF. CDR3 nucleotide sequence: TGTGCCAGCAGCTTAAGCCGGCTAGCGGGAGGCAGCGAGCAGTACTTC.

CDR3 in amino acids: CASSIRDRGRSTGELFF. The CDR3 nucleotides are TGTGCCAGTAGTATCCGGGACAGGGGGAGGAGCACCGGGGAGCTGTTTTTT. The J gene is TRBJ2-2, the V gene TRBV19; TRBD1 matches at 11 bases. Unmatched junction bases numbered 7, after V lost 3 bases and J lost 4 bases. Looked up from germline, CDR1 is LNHDA and CDR2 is SQIVND (reference sequence). The CDR3 sequence is 17 residues long.

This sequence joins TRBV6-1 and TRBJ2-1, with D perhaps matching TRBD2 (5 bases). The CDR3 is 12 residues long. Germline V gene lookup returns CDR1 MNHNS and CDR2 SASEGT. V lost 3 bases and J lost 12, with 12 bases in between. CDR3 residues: CASSEGALPQFF. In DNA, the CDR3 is TGTGCCAGCAGTGAGGGAGCGCTACCGCAGTTCTTC.